Following are 25 T cell receptor beta chains from one sample sequenced in a study of cytomegalovirus exposure and HLA in healthy donors. The PCR made use of 60 Vbeta and 13 Jbeta primers. Using immunoSEQ multiplex PCR, the repertoire was profiled, and TCRdb retains in-frame clones only, with some absent. In total, the table holds about 140,000 clones. Sequencing was performed on PBMCs. The source of these receptors is a woman under 30 in good health and CMV-seronegative.

The J gene is TRBJ2-5, the V gene TRBV5-1; a weak D match, TRBD1 (5 bases). Germline V gene data show CDR1 as SGHRS and CDR2 as YFSETQ. The ends were cut back, 1 base at V and 5 bases at J, with 9 bases in the middle. This CDR3 is built from 13 residues. The CDR3 nucleotides are TGCGCCAGCAGCTTGTCTGGGGCTGAGACCCAGTACTTC. This encodes CASSLSGAETQYF.

The chain links TRBV7-9 to TRBJ2-1; 12 positions match TRBD2. CDR1 is SEHNR, CDR2 FQNEAQ, per germline (reference sequence). V shed 7 bases and J 12 bases; nucleotides not matched to a gene: 10. This CDR3 is built from 14 residues. CDR3 amino acids: CASNRLAGDVAQFF. The CDR3, as DNA: TGTGCCAGCAATAGACTAGCGGGAGATGTAGCGCAGTTCTTC.

The chain combines TRBV4-1 with TRBJ2-3; D not certain. Germline values: CDR1 MGHRA, CDR2 YSYEKL. The CDR3 is 15 amino acids. Trimming left V 2 bases short and J 2 bases short, with 11 bases between. CDR3 DNA: TGCGCCAGCAGCCAACGGATCACAGACACAGATACGCAGTATTTT. Amino acids: CASSQRITDTDTQYF.

V is TRBV7-9 and J is TRBJ2-2; D possibly corresponds to TRBD2 (6 bases). V lost 5 bases and J 1 base, leaving 11 bases between the germline ends. The germline V gene has CDR1 SEHNR and CDR2 FQNEAQ (reference sequence). The CDR3 spans 15 residues. CDR3 coding DNA: TGTGCCAGCAGCCGATCGGGACTGAACACCGGGGAGCTGTTTTTT. The encoded protein is CASSRSGLNTGELFF.

The rearrangement joins TRBV4-3 to TRBJ1-1; 8 bases are shared with TRBD1. The V and J ends lost 3 bases and 5 bases, in that order; junction bases with no gene match: 2. The CDR3 spans 13 residues. Germline values: CDR1 LGHNA, CDR2 YSLEER. The CDR3 coding sequence is TGCGCCAGCAGCCAGCAGGGGGCGACTGAAGCTTTCTTT. Protein: CASSQQGATEAFF.

This rearrangement joins TRBV9 to TRBJ2-1; no clear D gene. CDR3 length: 17 amino acids. Trimming removed 0 bases from V and 1 base from J, with 14 bases in between. Germline CDR1 is SGDLS and CDR2 is YYNGEE. The CDR3 sequence is CASSVAGAIGSYNEQFF. In DNA, the CDR3 is TGTGCCAGCAGCGTAGCTGGAGCCATTGGATCCTACAATGAGCAGTTCTTC.

The chain recombines TRBV7-9 with TRBJ1-1; D might be TRBD1 (6 bases). Trimming left V 1 base short and J 6 bases short, with 12 bases between. The CDR3 is made up of 14 amino acids. Per germline, CDR1 SEHNR and CDR2 FQNEAQ (reference sequence). The CDR3 region has the DNA TGTGCCAGCAGCTTAGTAGGGGGACGGCCTGAAGCTTTCTTT. Encoded protein: CASSLVGGRPEAFF.

The chain uses TRBV7-6 and TRBJ1-2, with D possibly TRBD1 on 5 matching bases. V was shortened by 1 base and J by 1 base, with 13 bases between the two germline ends. This CDR3 comprises 16 residues. Germline lookup yields CDR1 SGHVS and CDR2 FNYEAQ. This CDR3 reads CASSLGTGGSNYGYTF. The CDR3, as DNA: TGTGCCAGCAGCTTAGGAACGGGGGGAAGTAACTATGGCTACACCTTC.

This chain links TRBV7-9 with TRBJ1-1; 9 nucleotides align to TRBD1. Losses at the gene ends were 5 bases for V and 2 bases for J; bases not matched to a gene: 9. Germline V gives CDR1 SEHNR, CDR2 FQNEAQ (reference sequence). The CDR3 is 16 amino acids. The chain's CDR3 is CASSSIPGQGNTEAFF. In DNA, the CDR3 is TGTGCCAGCAGCAGTATTCCGGGACAGGGTAACACTGAAGCTTTCTTT.

This rearrangement joins TRBV13 to TRBJ1-4; the match to TRBD1 covers 9 bases. J was trimmed by 8 bases and V by 6 bases; bases with no gene match: 13. This CDR3 has 16 amino acids. Per germline, CDR1 PRHDT and CDR2 FYEKMQ (reference sequence). The CDR3 nucleotides read TGTGCCAGCAGGTCATCCCTCTGGACAGGGGAAGAAAAACTGTTTTTT. As protein: CASRSSLWTGEEKLFF.

The rearrangement links TRBV30 to TRBJ2-1; no clear D. The V end was cut by 4 bases, the J end by 4 bases, with 5 bases between. The germline CDR1 and CDR2 sequences are GTSNPN and SVGIG (reference sequence). CDR3 length: 11 amino acids. The CDR3 spells CAWIQYNEQFF. CDR3 DNA: TGTGCCTGGATCCAATACAATGAGCAGTTCTTC. The full variable domain, rest sourced from reference TRBV30 and TRBJ2-1, is SQTIHQWPATLVQPVGSPLSLECTVEGTSNPNLYWYRQAAGRGLQLLFYSVGIGQISSEVPQNLSASRPQDRQFILSSKKLLLSDSGFYLCAWIQYNEQFFGPGTRLTVL.

The V and J genes are TRBV14 and TRBJ1-2, with TRBD1 as a possible D gene (6 bases). Germline V gives CDR1 SGHDN, CDR2 FVKESK. The V and J ends lost 2 bases and 2 bases respectively, with 18 bases between them. There are 17 residues in the CDR3. CDR3 region: CASSQWTPTGTNYGYTF. CDR3 bases: TGTGCCAGCAGCCAATGGACCCCGACAGGAACCAACTATGGCTACACCTTC. The complete variable domain, with remaining parts taken from reference TRBV14 and TRBJ1-2, reads EAGVTQFPSHSVIEKGQTVTLRCDPISGHDNLYWYRRVMGKEIKFLLHFVKESKQDESGMPNNRFLAERTGGTYSTLKVQPAELEDSGVYFCASSQWTPTGTNYGYTFGSGTRLTVV.

The V call is TRBV7-9, the J call TRBJ1-5; D is uncertain. CDR3 length: 14 amino acids. Trimming took 3 bases from V and 2 from J, leaving 8 bases between them. Germline assignment: CDR1 SEHNR and CDR2 FQNEAQ (reference sequence). For the CDR3, the DNA is TGTGCCAGCAGCTTCGGGATGGGCAATCAGCCCCAGCATTTT. Its translation: CASSFGMGNQPQHF.

V gene TRBV5-1 combines with J gene TRBJ2-3; unclear D gene. CDR3 size: 15 residues. With 6 bases removed from V and 0 bases from J, the gap between germline ends came to 14 bases. CDR1 is SGHRS, CDR2 YFSETQ, per germline. CDR3 sequence reads: CASISGASSTDTQYF. The CDR3 DNA reads TGCGCCAGCATATCAGGCGCTTCTAGCACAGATACGCAGTATTTT.

This chain joins TRBV27 and TRBJ1-1, with D unclear. The CDR3 is 13 amino acids. CDR1 is MNHEY, CDR2 SMNVEV, per germline (reference sequence). V was trimmed by 3 bases and J by 2 bases, leaving 7 bases between them. CDR3 nucleotide sequence: TGTGCCAGCAGTTTTAGCGGAAACACTGAAGCTTTCTTT. Its protein product is CASSFSGNTEAFF.

This chain uses TRBV15 with TRBJ2-5; 8 nucleotides match TRBD2. Trimming removed 3 bases from V and 2 bases from J; junction bases left unmatched: 2. The CDR3 length is 14 residues. Germline V gene sequence: CDR1 LNHNV, CDR2 YYDKDF (reference sequence). The CDR3 DNA is TGTGCCACCAGCAGGCCTAGCGGGCAAGAGACCCAGTACTTC. Amino acid sequence: CATSRPSGQETQYF.

The chain employs TRBV2 and TRBJ2-7; 9 bases are shared with TRBD1. CDR3 length: 14 amino acids. Trimming took 7 bases from V and 1 from J; bases not matched to a gene: 5. The germline gives CDR1 SNHLY, CDR2 FYNNEI. CDR3 in DNA: TGTGCCAGCACCGCGGACAGGGGTTCCTACGAGCAGTACTTC. Amino acids: CASTADRGSYEQYF.

This rearrangement joins TRBV6-5 to TRBJ2-1, with 9 bases lining up with TRBD2. Germline lookup yields CDR1 MNHEY and CDR2 SVGAGI. The CDR3 totals 14 residues. The trim removed 10 bases at V and 5 bases at J, leaving 9 bases unmatched. CDR3 amino acids: CAIQTSGEHNEQFF. The CDR3, as DNA: TGTGCCATCCAGACTAGCGGAGAGCACAATGAGCAGTTCTTC.

This rearrangement joins TRBV30 to TRBJ2-1; 10 positions match TRBD2. Germline-derived CDR1 and CDR2 are GTSNPN and SVGIG (reference sequence). The CDR3 covers 16 residues. V lost 0 bases and J lost 6; bases outside the gene matches: 8. CDR3 sequence: CAWSVQGLAGVNEQFF. The CDR3 DNA reads as TGTGCCTGGAGTGTACAGGGGCTAGCGGGAGTCAATGAGCAGTTCTTC.

This chain uses TRBV4-3 with TRBJ2-1; 8 bases align to TRBD2. The CDR3 is 16 amino acids. Germline V gene lookup returns CDR1 LGHNA and CDR2 YSLEER. V shed 0 bases, J shed 9 bases, and the junction held 10 bases outside the gene matches. The CDR3 DNA sequence: TGCGCCAGCAGCCAAGATCCCGGGACTAGTTTCACTGAGCAGTTCTTC. Encoded protein: CASSQDPGTSFTEQFF.

CDR3 in amino acids: CATSRDLGIGGETQYF. The CDR3 DNA is TGTGCCACCAGCAGAGATTTAGGAATAGGAGGAGAGACCCAGTACTTC. The chain couples TRBV15 to TRBJ2-5; the D gene is possibly TRBD2 (5 bases). Germline CDR1 LNHNV, CDR2 YYDKDF (reference sequence). Trimming removed 0 bases at V and 4 bases at J, with 15 bases between. The CDR3 is 16 residues long.

The chain has TRBV7-2 and TRBJ2-2; 14 nucleotides line up with TRBD2. This CDR3 has 17 amino acids. V shed 1 base, J shed 7 bases, and the junction held 5 bases outside the gene matches. Germline V gives CDR1 SGHTA, CDR2 FQGNSA. CDR3 sequence reads: CASSLGLAGGLGGELFF. DNA for the CDR3: TGTGCCAGCAGCTTAGGACTAGCGGGAGGGCTTGGCGGGGAGCTGTTTTTT.

The rearrangement uses TRBV9 and TRBJ2-5; 11 bases are a match to TRBD1. After removal of 0 bases from V and 5 bases from J, the junction contained 9 bases not matched to a gene. Germline-derived CDR1 and CDR2 are SGDLS and YYNGEE. The CDR3 spans 17 residues. As DNA, the CDR3 is TGTGCCAGCAGCGTAGGCGTCGGACAGGGGGCGCAGGAGACCCAGTACTTC. This translates into CASSVGVGQGAQETQYF.

The chain carries TRBV5-4 and TRBJ1-1, with 10 bases that match TRBD1. The germline gives CDR1 SGHNT, CDR2 YYREEE (reference sequence). The trim removed 4 bases at V and 7 bases at J, leaving 7 bases unmatched. This CDR3 spans 14 amino acids. CDR3 loop: CASSRQGAQGEAFF. CDR3 bases: TGTGCCAGCAGCCGACAGGGGGCGCAGGGTGAAGCTTTCTTT. The whole variable domain, filled in from reference TRBV5-4 and TRBJ1-1, reads ETGVTQSPTHLIKTRGQQVTLRCSSQSGHNTVSWYQQALGQGPQFIFQYYREEENGRGNFPPRFSGLQFPNYSSELNVNALELDDSALYLCASSRQGAQGEAFFGQGTRLTVV.

This rearrangement joins TRBV25-1 to TRBJ1-4; perhaps TRBD1 as D (5 bases). V lost 2 bases to trimming and J lost 7 bases, with 17 bases between them. The CDR3 consists of 16 residues. Germline V CDR1 and CDR2: MGHDK, SYGVNS. DNA for the CDR3: TGTGCCAGCAGTGAAAGTGGGGCAGGAGGGTCTGAAAAACTGTTTTTT. Its protein product is CASSESGAGGSEKLFF.